Sequencing of this TCR beta chain was carried out in a study of beta chain features in type 1 diabetes. Findings and limits, study-wide: All four CD4+ subsets from Type 1 diabetes patients carried moderately but significantly shorter TCRB CDR3s.

Only a few counts were recorded for this clone. Antigen: not known. J was trimmed by 7 bases and V by 6 bases; bases with no gene match: 8. Germline V gene lookup returns CDR1 SGHDN and CDR2 FVKESK. This CDR3 has 13 residues. There was one heparinised blood draw per donor, averaging about 100 mL. The authors sorted CD4+ naive, central memory, regulatory and stem cell-like memory cells via CD45RO/CCR7/CD25/CD127/CD95/CD27. Sequencing targeted expressed TCRB transcripts, as all isolated RNA had been reverse transcribed. Libraries were prepared by immunoSEQ multiplex PCR; TCRdb keeps only in-frame clonotypes and omits some of them. The profile covers around 500,000 clones, with about an eighth appearing a single time and over 0.035% taken by the ten largest.

Specimen: naive CD4+ T cells from blood. V usage is TRBV14 and J usage is TRBJ1-2; 7 nucleotides agree with TRBD1. This TCR derives from a woman aged 18-29 years in good health. The CDR3, as DNA: TGTGCCAGCAGTTACACAGGGGCAGGTGGCTACACCTTC. Encoded protein: CASSYTGAGGYTF. Based on the CDR3 plus reference TRBV14 and TRBJ1-2, the full variable domain is EAGVTQFPSHSVIEKGQTVTLRCDPISGHDNLYWYRRVMGKEIKFLLHFVKESKQDESGMPNNRFLAERTGGTYSTLKVQPAELEDSGVYFCASSYTGAGGYTFGSGTRLTVV.